Listed here is a single T cell receptor beta chain. The sample is drawn from a study of long-term antiretroviral therapy in people with HIV. The assay, immunoSEQ v3.0, was run at survey level. Clones were sequenced by immunoSEQ multiplex PCR, and TCRdb holds only the in-frame ones, with some missing. The table lists about 32,000 clones, approximately 83% of them singletons. Germline loops: CDR1 PRHDT, CDR2 FYEKMQ (reference sequence). V gave up 4 bases and J gave up 1 base, with 17 bases separating them. CDR3 size: 17 residues. Specimen: unsorted PBMCs, collected 2.2 years after starting antiretroviral therapy. The source of this sequence is a man aged 18 to 29 with HIV. The genes are TRBV13 and TRBJ2-1; D tentatively reads TRBD1 or TRBD2 (6 bases each). CDR3 loop: CASSSDSTGRSYNEQFF. The CDR3 coding sequence is TGTGCCAGCAGCTCGGACTCCACAGGGAGGTCCTACAATGAGCAGTTCTTC.